These 10 T cell receptor beta chains were all obtained from the same sample, sequenced in a study of cytomegalovirus exposure and HLA in healthy donors. The data were produced by immunoSEQ multiplex PCR, yet TCRdb's version contains in-frame clones alone and is incomplete. The sample contains about 130,000 clones, over 90% of which appear only once. Material for sequencing was PBMCs. All receptors derive from a man younger than 30 in good health and CMV-seropositive.

CDR3 sequence (DNA): TGCGCCACCTGGACTAGCGTTTTGGGTATGTCCTACAATGAGCAGTTCTTC. This codes for CATWTSVLGMSYNEQFF. This sequence joins TRBV10-1 and TRBJ2-1, with 9 bases lining up with TRBD2. V shed 10 bases and J 1 base; nucleotides not matched to a gene: 14. Germline V gene data show CDR1 as WNHNN and CDR2 as SYGVQD (reference sequence). The CDR3 runs 17 residues.

CDR3 protein: CASSLGWGSSNQPQHF. Here the CDR3 DNA reads TGTGCCAGCAGCTTGGGCTGGGGCTCTAGCAATCAGCCCCAGCATTTT. The rearrangement uses TRBV5-5 and TRBJ1-5; a weak D match, TRBD1 (5 bases). Germline V gives CDR1 SGHKS, CDR2 YYEKEE (reference sequence). Deletions cut 0 bases from V and 0 bases from J, with 10 bases between. The CDR3 has 16 amino acids.

The chain has TRBV5-1 and TRBJ1-2, with 7 positions matching TRBD1. CDR1 is SGHRS, CDR2 YFSETQ, per germline. The CDR3 totals 13 residues. With V trimmed by 4 bases and J by 7 bases, 7 bases remained unmatched. CDR3 sequence (DNA): TGCGCCAGCAGCCCCACAACAGGGGTTGGCTACACCTTC. It yields the protein CASSPTTGVGYTF.

This sequence joins TRBV30 and TRBJ1-2, with D unresolved. The V end lost 2 bases, the J end lost 1 base, and 11 bases lay between the germline ends. CDR1 GTSNPN and CDR2 SVGIG come from the germline V gene (reference sequence). The CDR3 runs to 14 residues. The CDR3 DNA follows: TGTGCCTGGAGTACACGACACCGTAACTATGGCTACACCTTC. It is translated as CAWSTRHRNYGYTF.

Remarks on this clone: Other nucleotide sequences in the sample specify the same CDR3. The chain links TRBV7-9 to TRBJ2-5, with D tentatively TRBD2 (6 bases). Germline CDR1 is SEHNR and CDR2 is FQNEAQ (reference sequence). V gave up 0 bases and J gave up 5 bases, with 10 bases separating them. The CDR3 is 14 amino acids. Here the CDR3 DNA reads TGTGCCAGCAGCTTAGCCGGGGGTGGGGAGACCCAGTACTTC. Protein: CASSLAGGGETQYF.

The rearrangement uses TRBV13 and TRBJ2-7; 8 nucleotides line up with TRBD1. Germline values: CDR1 PRHDT, CDR2 FYEKMQ (reference sequence). The CDR3 covers 15 residues. The V and J ends lost 5 bases and 3 bases, in that order; junction bases with no gene match: 9. CDR3 sequence reads: CASSPRTGRNYEQYF. The CDR3 DNA reads as TGTGCCAGCAGCCCAAGGACAGGGAGGAACTACGAGCAGTACTTC. Filled out from reference TRBV13 and TRBJ2-7, the complete variable domain reads AAGVIQSPRHLIKEKRETATLKCYPIPRHDTVYWYQQGPGQDPQFLISFYEKMQSDKGSIPDRFSAQQFSDYHSELNMSSLELGDSALYFCASSPRTGRNYEQYFGPGTRLTVT.

This sequence joins TRBV5-1 and TRBJ2-2; the match to TRBD2 covers 16 bases. The CDR3 is 22 amino acids. Trimming at V came to 4 bases and at J to 8 bases, leaving 23 bases not matched to a gene. Germline V gives CDR1 SGHRS, CDR2 YFSETQ. The CDR3 DNA reads TGCGCCAGCAGCCGACCAGACACCGGGACTAGCGGGAGGGCACCGGTGCCGGGGGAGCTGTTTTTT. Translation gives CASSRPDTGTSGRAPVPGELFF.

The chain is built from TRBV19 and TRBJ1-4; maybe TRBD1 (5 bases). The CDR3 consists of 15 residues. Germline CDR1 reads LNHDA; CDR2 reads SQIVND (reference sequence). The V end lost 3 bases, the J end lost 5 bases, and 13 bases lay between the germline ends. The chain's CDR3 is CASSIGGAFNEKLFF. For the CDR3, the DNA is TGTGCCAGTAGTATCGGGGGAGCCTTCAATGAAAAACTGTTTTTT.

In its sample, this clone was seen many times. J is TRBJ2-5 and V is TRBV30; TRBD1 agrees at 7 bases. CDR3 length equals 13 residues. Trimming removed 0 bases from V and 5 bases from J; junction bases left unmatched: 3. The germline gives CDR1 GTSNPN, CDR2 SVGIG (reference sequence). CDR3 nucleotides: TGTGCCTGGAGTGTAGGGACAGCCGAGACCCAGTACTTC. Amino acids: CAWSVGTAETQYF.

The chain employs TRBV28 and TRBJ1-4, with a possible D match to TRBD1 (6 bases). From germline, CDR1 is MDHEN and CDR2 SYDVKM. With 4 bases removed from V and 7 bases from J, the gap between germline ends came to 16 bases. This CDR3 region has 15 residues. The CDR3 protein is CASSSLWGGSEKLFF. CDR3 DNA sequence: TGTGCCAGCAGTTCCCTATGGGGGGGCAGTGAAAAACTGTTTTTT.